A selection of T cell receptor beta chains follows, all from one sample in a study of technical replicates of blood from a few donors. The protocol was immunoSEQ multiplex PCR, while the TCRdb copy is restricted to in-frame clones and leaves out a portion. The sample yields some 80,000 clones, about 81% seen once. The specimen was PBMCs. The receptors come from a human donor in good health. Some clones in this sample may be carry-over from other donors' samples. Each CDR3 is given with its conserved first and last residue. The D gene is left open where the match is weak. Size is stated for part of the rows, as once, few or many counts, or as a class when the clone is expanded.

j_gene	abundance	d_gene	v_gene	CDR3nt	CDR3aa
TRBJ2-3	.	.	TRBV30	TGTGCCTGGACCCCGGGACAAATCACAGATACGCAGTATTTT	CAWTPGQITDTQYF
TRBJ2-1	.	.	TRBV7-3	TGTGCCAGCAGATCGAACCCAGGGGTTGGAAAGGATGAGCAGTTCTTC	CASRSNPGVGKDEQFF
TRBJ2-3	.	TRBD2	TRBV5-4	TGTGCCAGCAGCCCCAAGCGGGGGCCAGATACGCAGTATTTT	CASSPKRGPDTQYF
TRBJ1-3	.	TRBD1	TRBV30	TGTGCCTGGAGCGGGGACAGGGGGCATGGAAACACCATATATTTT	CAWSGDRGHGNTIYF
TRBJ2-1	.	.	TRBV10-1	TGCGCCAGCGGGGTAGCGGCCTACAATGAGCAGTTCTTC	CASGVAAYNEQFF
TRBJ2-3	.	.	TRBV5-4	TGTGCCAGCAGCTTGGCCGAGCCCCCTGATACGCAGTATTTT	CASSLAEPPDTQYF
TRBJ2-3	.	.	TRBV7-6	TGTGCCAGCAGCCGGAGATGGACTACGGGAGATACGCAGTATTTT	CASSRRWTTGDTQYF
TRBJ2-6	few	.	TRBV5-1	TGCGCCAGCAGCTTGGGGGCAGGGGCAGGGGCCAACGTCCTGACTTTC	CASSLGAGAGANVLTF
TRBJ2-7	.	.	TRBV19	TGTGCCAGTAGCTTAGAAGGGGGCGAGCAGTACTTC	CASSLEGGEQYF
TRBJ1-1	.	.	TRBV2	TGTGCCACCCGTAATTGGGGGCTGAACACTGAAGCTTTCTTT	CATRNWGLNTEAFF
TRBJ2-1	.	TRBD2	TRBV5-1	TGCGCCAGCAGCGGAGCGGGAGGTTACAATGAGCAGTTCTTC	CASSGAGGYNEQFF
TRBJ1-2	.	TRBD1	TRBV5-1	TGCGCCAGCAGAAACGGGACAGGCGATGGCTACACCTTC	CASRNGTGDGYTF
TRBJ2-7	.	TRBD2	TRBV7-2	TGTGCCAGCAGCTTATCGGGACTAGCGGGGTCCGGGCAGTACTTC	CASSLSGLAGSGQYF
TRBJ2-1	.	.	TRBV11-2	TGTGCCAGCAGCTTAGACGGCGGAGGTCAAATTGGAGAGCAGTTCTTC	CASSLDGGGQIGEQFF
TRBJ2-1	.	.	TRBV7-2	TGTGCCAGCAGCCCGGGACAATTAACCTACAATGAGCAGTTCTTC	CASSPGQLTYNEQFF
TRBJ2-1	.	TRBD2	TRBV7-3	TGTGCCAGCAGCTTAAGGCGGGAGGGGGTACAATCTGAGCAGTTCTTC	CASSLRREGVQSEQFF
TRBJ1-4	.	.	TRBV2	TGTGCCAGCAATTCAGGCGCTAATGAAAAACTGTTTTTT	CASNSGANEKLFF
TRBJ1-1	.	.	TRBV7-6	TGTGCCAGCAGCTTACCACAGGCGAAGGGCACTGAAGCTTTCTTT	CASSLPQAKGTEAFF
TRBJ2-5	.	.	TRBV29-1	TGCAGCGTTGACGACAGGTTCCAAGAGACCCAGTACTTC	CSVDDRFQETQYF
TRBJ1-2	.	TRBD1	TRBV5-6	TGTGCCAGCAGCTTGGACAGGGGGAGAATCTATGGCTACACCTTC	CASSLDRGRIYGYTF
TRBJ2-5	.	.	TRBV11-2	TGTGCCAGCAGCTACGGGGAGACCCAGTACTTC	CASSYGETQYF
TRBJ1-5	.	.	TRBV15	TGTGCCACCAGCAGAGATCGGGTACAGCCCCAGCATTTT	CATSRDRVQPQHF